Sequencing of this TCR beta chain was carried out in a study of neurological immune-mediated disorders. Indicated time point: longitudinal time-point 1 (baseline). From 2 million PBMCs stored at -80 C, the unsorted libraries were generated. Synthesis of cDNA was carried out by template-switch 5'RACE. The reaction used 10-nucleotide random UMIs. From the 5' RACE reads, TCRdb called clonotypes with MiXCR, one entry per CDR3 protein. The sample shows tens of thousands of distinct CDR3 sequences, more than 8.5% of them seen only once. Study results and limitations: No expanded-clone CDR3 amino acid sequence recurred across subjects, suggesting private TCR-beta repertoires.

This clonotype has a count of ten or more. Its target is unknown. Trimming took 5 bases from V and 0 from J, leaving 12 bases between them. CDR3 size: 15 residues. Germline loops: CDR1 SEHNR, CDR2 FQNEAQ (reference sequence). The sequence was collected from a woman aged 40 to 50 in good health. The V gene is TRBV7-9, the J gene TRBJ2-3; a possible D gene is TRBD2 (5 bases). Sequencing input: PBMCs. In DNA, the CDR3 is TGTGCCAGCAGCCCCGGACTCGGTAGCACAGATACGCAGTATTTT. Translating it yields CASSPGLGSTDTQYF.